This paragraph covers one TCR beta chain sequence. The length of the CDR3 is 17 residues. Germline V lookup: CDR1 SGHTA, CDR2 FQGNSA. The V segment lost 5 bases and the J segment 2 bases; nucleotides outside the gene matches: 14. Sequencing was performed with immunoSEQ multiplex PCR; in TCRdb, only in-frame clones are kept and a portion is missing. The profile covers 2 million to 2.5 million clones, with approximately 96% appearing a single time and approximately 0.13% taken by the ten largest. The sample originates from a study of shared clonotypes between healthy human individuals. Sequences were obtained from naive CD4+ T cells sorted from blood. Subset described: CD45RA+ positively selected. The V gene is TRBV7-2, the J gene TRBJ2-7; 8 bases are a match to TRBD1. The source is a man between 18 and 29 years old in good health. CDR3 amino acids: CASSTRTGIVGPYEQYF. In DNA form, the CDR3 reads TGTGCCAGCAGCACACGGACAGGGATAGTAGGACCCTACGAGCAGTACTTC.